What follows are 9 T cell receptor beta chains derived from one specimen sequenced in a study of blood T cell repertoires in COVID-19. Using immunoSEQ multiplex PCR, the repertoire was profiled, and TCRdb retains in-frame clones only, with some absent. There are around 220,000 clones in the sample; about 80% occur only once, and about 5.3% lies in the top ten. The sample taken for sequencing was peripheral blood. All receptors come from a woman aged 80 or over with active or convalescent COVID-19.

The V and J genes are TRBV3-1 (or the pseudogene TRBV3-2) and TRBJ1-6; TRBD1 matches 8 bases. J was trimmed by 14 bases and V by 6 bases; bases with no gene match: 9. This CDR3 has 13 residues. CDR1 and CDR2 from the germline V gene are LGHDT and YNNKEL (reference sequence). CDR3 coding DNA: TGTGCCAGCAGTCTACAGGGGGTTGCGACCCTCCACTTT. Translating gives CASSLQGVATLHF.

There are a few counts of this clone. V and J are TRBV25-1 and TRBJ2-1, with unresolved D. Germline CDR1 and CDR2: MGHDK and SYGVNS. This CDR3 region has 11 residues. V dropped 8 bases and J dropped 10 bases, with 12 bases sitting between them. The CDR3 sequence: CASSTYDEQFF. DNA of the CDR3: TGTGCCAGCTCGACTTACGACGAGCAGTTCTTC.

A single count supports this clone. The chain is built from TRBV24-1 and TRBJ1-2, with a tentative D call TRBD1 (5 bases). Germline V gene data show CDR1 as KGHDR and CDR2 as SFDVKD. V was pared by 3 bases and J by 8 bases, with 15 bases between. CDR3 length equals 14 residues. CDR3 sequence (DNA): TGTGCCACCAGTGATCCACGACAGATCGCGGGCTACACCTTC. This translates into CATSDPRQIAGYTF.

This clone was counted between two and nine times. The chain employs TRBV5-1 and TRBJ1-2; D gene unclear. The length of the CDR3 is 15 residues. The germline V gene has CDR1 SGHRS and CDR2 YFSETQ. Trimming left V 0 bases short and J 7 bases short, with 16 bases between. The CDR3 reads CASSLGFRENPGYTF. DNA of the CDR3: TGCGCCAGCAGCTTGGGTTTCCGGGAAAATCCTGGCTACACCTTC. Full variable domain (remainder filled in from reference TRBV5-1 and TRBJ1-2): KAGVTQTPRYLIKTRGQQVTLSCSPISGHRSVSWYQQTPGQGLQFLFEYFSETQRNKGNFPGRFSGRQFSNSRSEMNVSTLELGDSALYLCASSLGFRENPGYTFGSGTRLTVV.

The genes are TRBV5-1 and TRBJ2-5; TRBD2 agrees at 8 bases. The trim removed 7 bases at V and 5 bases at J, leaving 16 bases unmatched. Germline lookup yields CDR1 SGHRS and CDR2 YFSETQ. The CDR3 extends over 16 amino acids. The CDR3 DNA reads as TGCGCCAGCCACAGCTCTAGCGGGCTAGGTGGGGAGACCCAGTACTTC. It is translated as CASHSSSGLGGETQYF. The variable domain in full, with the rest retrieved from reference TRBV5-1 and TRBJ2-5, is KAGVTQTPRYLIKTRGQQVTLSCSPISGHRSVSWYQQTPGQGLQFLFEYFSETQRNKGNFPGRFSGRQFSNSRSEMNVSTLELGDSALYLCASHSSSGLGGETQYFGPGTRLLVL.

This clone was counted a single time. V and J are TRBV6-5 and TRBJ2-1; 9 bases are shared with TRBD2. V shed 6 bases, J shed 4 bases, and the junction held 7 bases outside the gene matches. The CDR3 is 15 amino acids. CDR1 and CDR2 from the germline V gene are MNHEY and SVGAGI. CDR3 sequence (DNA): TGTGCCAGCAGCTCCTCGGCGGGAGGGTACAATGAGCAGTTCTTC. This translates into CASSSSAGGYNEQFF.

A few counts support this clone. The chain links TRBV29-1 to TRBJ1-2; 7 nucleotides line up with TRBD1. With 7 bases clipped from V and 7 bases from J, the junction kept 6 bases outside the gene matches. The CDR3 spans 11 residues. Germline V gives CDR1 SQVTM, CDR2 ANQGSEA. CDR3 sequence reads: CSANRGFGYTF. In DNA, the CDR3 is TGCAGCGCAAACAGGGGTTTTGGCTACACCTTC.

V and J are TRBV7-9 and TRBJ2-6, with TRBD2 matching over 9 bases. V shed 5 bases and J 4 bases; nucleotides not matched to a gene: 9. Germline V lookup: CDR1 SEHNR, CDR2 FQNEAQ (reference sequence). This CDR3 region has 17 residues. The CDR3 bases are TGTGCCAGCAGCCCCCCCCTAGCGGGGTTCGGGGCCAACGTCCTGACTTTC. This translates into CASSPPLAGFGANVLTF.

V usage is TRBV7-9 and J usage is TRBJ1-4; a possible D gene is TRBD1 (6 bases). The V gene's germline CDR1 is SEHNR and CDR2 FQNEAQ (reference sequence). The CDR3 has 14 residues. The V end was cut by 1 base, the J end by 6 bases, with 9 bases between. This chain's CDR3 is CASSLEWTDEKLFF. The CDR3 DNA reads TGTGCCAGCAGCTTAGAGTGGACAGATGAAAAACTGTTTTTT.